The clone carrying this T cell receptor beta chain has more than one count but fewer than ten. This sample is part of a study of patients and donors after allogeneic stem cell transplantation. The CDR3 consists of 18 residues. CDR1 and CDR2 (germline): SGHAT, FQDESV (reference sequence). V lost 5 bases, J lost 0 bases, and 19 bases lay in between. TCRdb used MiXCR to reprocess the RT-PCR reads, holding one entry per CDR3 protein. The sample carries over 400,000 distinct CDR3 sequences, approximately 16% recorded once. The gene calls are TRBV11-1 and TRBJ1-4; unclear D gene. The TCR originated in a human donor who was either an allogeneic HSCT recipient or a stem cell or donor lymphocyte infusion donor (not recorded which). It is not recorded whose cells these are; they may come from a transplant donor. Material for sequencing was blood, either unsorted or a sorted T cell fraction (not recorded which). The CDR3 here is CASSTYPKDLATNEKLFF. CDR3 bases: TGTGCCAGCAGCACCTACCCGAAAGATCTTGCAACTAATGAAAAACTGTTTTTT.